This T cell receptor (beta chain) was observed in a study of cytomegalovirus exposure and HLA in healthy donors. The germline V gene has CDR1 MDHEN and CDR2 SYDVKM. The CDR3 has 14 amino acids. With 1 base removed from V and 6 bases from J, the gap between germline ends came to 12 bases. Method: immunoSEQ multiplex PCR; TCRdb's copy keeps in-frame clones and lacks some. Here the sample spans roughly 150,000 clones, around 93% being singletons. The TCR was taken from a man aged 18 to 30 in good health and CMV-seropositive. V gene TRBV28 combines with J gene TRBJ1-2; D unclear. Sequencing input: PBMCs. The CDR3: CASSLSPNRNGYTF. In DNA, the CDR3 is TGTGCCAGCAGTTTATCACCTAATAGAAATGGCTACACCTTC.